This T cell receptor (beta chain) comes out of a study of control samples from healthy donors and cancer patients. Here immunoSEQ multiplex PCR was the method, and the copy in TCRdb shows in-frame clones only, minus some. The sample consists of 90,000 to 100,000 clones, 82% of them appearing once. The clonotype comes from a man aged 60 to 69 in good health. Sequencing used blood.

CDR3 coding DNA: TGTGCCAGCAGCGATAGGCTACTAGCGGCCCAAGAGCAGTTCTTC. Translating gives CASSDRLLAAQEQFF. The V call is TRBV11-2, the J call TRBJ2-1; 8 bases map to TRBD2. This CDR3 is 15 amino acids long. Trimming took 5 bases from V and 10 from J; bases not matched to a gene: 13. Per germline, CDR1 SGHAT and CDR2 FQNNGV.